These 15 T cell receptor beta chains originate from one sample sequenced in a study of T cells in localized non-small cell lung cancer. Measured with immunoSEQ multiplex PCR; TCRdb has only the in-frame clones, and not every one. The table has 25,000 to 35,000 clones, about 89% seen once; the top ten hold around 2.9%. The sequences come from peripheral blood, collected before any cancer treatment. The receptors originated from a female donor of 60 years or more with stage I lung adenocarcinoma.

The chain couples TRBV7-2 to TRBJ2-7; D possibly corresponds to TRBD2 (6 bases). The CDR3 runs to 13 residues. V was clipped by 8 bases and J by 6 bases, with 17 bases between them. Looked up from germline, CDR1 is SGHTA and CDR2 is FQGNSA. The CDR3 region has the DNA TGTGCCAGCGCCCGGGGTCTGGAGGGCGAGCAGTACTTC. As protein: CASARGLEGEQYF.

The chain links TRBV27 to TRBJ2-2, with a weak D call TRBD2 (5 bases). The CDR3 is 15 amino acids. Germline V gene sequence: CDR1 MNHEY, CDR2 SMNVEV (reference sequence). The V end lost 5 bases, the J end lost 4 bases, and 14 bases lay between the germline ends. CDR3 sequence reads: CASSPGLAGTGELFF. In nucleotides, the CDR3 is TGTGCCAGCAGTCCTGGCCTTGCGGGCACCGGGGAGCTGTTTTTT.

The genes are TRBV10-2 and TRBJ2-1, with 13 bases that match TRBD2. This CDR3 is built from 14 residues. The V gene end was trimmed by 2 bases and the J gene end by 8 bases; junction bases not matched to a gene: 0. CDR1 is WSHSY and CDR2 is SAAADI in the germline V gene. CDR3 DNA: TGCGCCAGCAGTGAGGGGACTAGCGGGGATGAGCAGTTCTTC. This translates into CASSEGTSGDEQFF.

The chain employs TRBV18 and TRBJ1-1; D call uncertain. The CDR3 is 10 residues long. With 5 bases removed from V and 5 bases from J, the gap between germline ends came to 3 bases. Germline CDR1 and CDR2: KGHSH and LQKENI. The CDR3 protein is CASSLTEAFF. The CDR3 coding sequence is TGTGCCAGCTCATTAACTGAAGCTTTCTTT.

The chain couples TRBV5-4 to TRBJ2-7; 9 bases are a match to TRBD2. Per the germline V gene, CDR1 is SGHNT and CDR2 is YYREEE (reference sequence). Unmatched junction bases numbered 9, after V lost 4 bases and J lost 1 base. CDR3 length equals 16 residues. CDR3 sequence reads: CASSPHVAGVSYEQYF. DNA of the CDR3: TGTGCCAGCAGCCCCCATGTAGCGGGAGTATCCTACGAGCAGTACTTC. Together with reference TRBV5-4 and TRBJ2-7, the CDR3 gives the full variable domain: ETGVTQSPTHLIKTRGQQVTLRCSSQSGHNTVSWYQQALGQGPQFIFQYYREEENGRGNFPPRFSGLQFPNYSSELNVNALELDDSALYLCASSPHVAGVSYEQYFGPGTRLTVT.

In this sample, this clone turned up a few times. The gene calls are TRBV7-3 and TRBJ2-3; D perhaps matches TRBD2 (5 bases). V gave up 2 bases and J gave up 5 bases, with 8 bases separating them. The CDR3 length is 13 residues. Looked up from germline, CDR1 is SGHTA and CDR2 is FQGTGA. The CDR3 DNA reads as TGTGCCAGCAGCTTAGCTAGCTTAGATACGCAGTATTTT. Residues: CASSLASLDTQYF. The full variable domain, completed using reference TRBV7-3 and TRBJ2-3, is GAGVSQTPSNKVTEKGKYVELRCDPISGHTALYWYRQSLGQGPEFLIYFQGTGAADDSGLPNDRFFAVRPEGSVSTLKIQRTERGDSAVYLCASSLASLDTQYFGPGTRLTVL.

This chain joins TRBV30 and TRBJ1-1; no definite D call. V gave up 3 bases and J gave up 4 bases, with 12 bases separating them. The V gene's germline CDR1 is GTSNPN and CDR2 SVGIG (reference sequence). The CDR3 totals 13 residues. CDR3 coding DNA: TGTGCCTGGAGCGCGGGGTTCGGCACTGAAGCTTTCTTT. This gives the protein CAWSAGFGTEAFF.

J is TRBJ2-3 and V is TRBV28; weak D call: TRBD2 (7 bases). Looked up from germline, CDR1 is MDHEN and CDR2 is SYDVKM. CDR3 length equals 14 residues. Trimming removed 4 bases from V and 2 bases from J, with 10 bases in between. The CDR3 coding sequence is TGTGCCAGCAGTTGGGGGGGCCCCACAGATACGCAGTATTTT. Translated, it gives CASSWGGPTDTQYF.

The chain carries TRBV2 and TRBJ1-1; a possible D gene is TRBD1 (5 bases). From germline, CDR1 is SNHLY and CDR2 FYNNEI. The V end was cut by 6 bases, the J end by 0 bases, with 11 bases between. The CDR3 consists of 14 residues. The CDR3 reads CASRILGVNTEAFF. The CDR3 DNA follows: TGTGCCAGCAGGATATTAGGGGTGAACACTGAAGCTTTCTTT.

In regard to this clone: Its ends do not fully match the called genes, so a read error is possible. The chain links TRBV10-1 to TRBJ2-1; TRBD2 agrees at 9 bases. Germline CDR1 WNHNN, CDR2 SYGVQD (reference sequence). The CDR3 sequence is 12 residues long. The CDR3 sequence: CASSEFGGRAVF. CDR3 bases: TGCGCCAGCAGTGAGTTCGGCGGGAGGGCGGTCTTC.

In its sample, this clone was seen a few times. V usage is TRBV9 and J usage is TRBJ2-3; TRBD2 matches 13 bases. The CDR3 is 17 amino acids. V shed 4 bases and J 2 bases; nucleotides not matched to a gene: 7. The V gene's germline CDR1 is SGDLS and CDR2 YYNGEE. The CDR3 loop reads CASSPGTSGANTDTQYF. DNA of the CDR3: TGTGCCAGCAGCCCCGGGACTAGCGGGGCTAACACAGATACGCAGTATTTT. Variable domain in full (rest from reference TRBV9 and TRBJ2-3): DSGVTQTPKHLITATGQRVTLRCSPRSGDLSVYWYQQSLDQGLQFLIQYYNGEERAKGNILERFSAQQFPDLHSELNLSSLELGDSALYFCASSPGTSGANTDTQYFGPGTRLTVL.

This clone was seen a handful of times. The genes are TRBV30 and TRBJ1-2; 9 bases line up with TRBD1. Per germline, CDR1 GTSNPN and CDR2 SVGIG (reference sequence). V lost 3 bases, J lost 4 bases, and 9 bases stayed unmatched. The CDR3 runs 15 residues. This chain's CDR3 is CAWSDNRGQIYGYTF. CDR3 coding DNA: TGTGCCTGGAGCGACAACAGGGGGCAAATCTATGGCTACACCTTC.

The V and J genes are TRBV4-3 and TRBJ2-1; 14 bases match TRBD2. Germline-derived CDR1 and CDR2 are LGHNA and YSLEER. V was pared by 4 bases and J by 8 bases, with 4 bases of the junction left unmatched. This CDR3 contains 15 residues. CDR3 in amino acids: CASSLRLAGGHEQFF. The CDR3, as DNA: TGCGCCAGCAGCCTTCGACTAGCGGGAGGGCATGAGCAGTTCTTC.

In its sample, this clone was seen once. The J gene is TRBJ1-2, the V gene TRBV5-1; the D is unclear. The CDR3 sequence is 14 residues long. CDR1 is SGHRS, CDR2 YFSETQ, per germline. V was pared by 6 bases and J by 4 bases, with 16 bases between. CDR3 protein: CASTPEGSGYGYTF. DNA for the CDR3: TGCGCCAGCACCCCGGAGGGTAGCGGCTATGGCTACACCTTC. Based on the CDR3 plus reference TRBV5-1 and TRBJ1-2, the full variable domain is KAGVTQTPRYLIKTRGQQVTLSCSPISGHRSVSWYQQTPGQGLQFLFEYFSETQRNKGNFPGRFSGRQFSNSRSEMNVSTLELGDSALYLCASTPEGSGYGYTFGSGTRLTVV.

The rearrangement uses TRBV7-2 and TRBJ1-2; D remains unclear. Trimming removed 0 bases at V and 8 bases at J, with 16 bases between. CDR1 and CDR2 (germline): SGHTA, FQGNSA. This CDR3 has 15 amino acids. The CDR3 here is CASSLASSGFYGYTF. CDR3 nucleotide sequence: TGTGCCAGCAGCTTAGCTTCGTCCGGGTTCTACGGCTACACCTTC.